This T cell receptor (beta chain) was identified during a study of blood T cell repertoires in COVID-19. Across the whole study: From the United States, Italy and Spain came samples of acute and convalescent COVID-19. T cells, B-cell-depleted T cells, or PBMCs supplied cDNA or gDNA.

There are 13 residues in the CDR3. Germline CDR1 and CDR2: GTSNPN and SVGIG (reference sequence). V was shortened by 3 bases and J by 9 bases, with 18 bases between the two germline ends. Symptom resolution, clearance, or two negative PCRs marked donors in Cohort 3 as recovered. This clone was recorded once. TCRdb's copy holds only in-frame clones and misses some; the assay was immunoSEQ multiplex PCR. The table has 170,000 or so clones, about 88% seen once. The chain joins TRBV30 to TRBJ2-7; D gene unclear. The sequencing sample was made of PBMCs or T cells enriched from blood (not recorded which). The TCR sequence derives from a woman in her fifties or sixties who had recovered from COVID-19. The CDR3: CAWRGPRVGGQYF. The DNA for the CDR3 is TGTGCCTGGAGGGGTCCCCGAGTTGGCGGGCAGTACTTC.